This T cell receptor beta chain was identified in a study of cytomegalovirus exposure and HLA in healthy donors. For the study at large: Approximately 85 million unique TCRs from HLA-typed donors were held in an early release of data.

CDR1 and CDR2 (germline): SGHRS, YFSETQ. The ends were cut back, 0 bases at V and 4 bases at J, with 12 bases in the middle. The CDR3 extends over 15 amino acids. The table lists this clone with a count of one. The PCR used 60 Vbeta and 13 Jbeta primers. Sequencing used immunoSEQ multiplex PCR; TCRdb keeps in-frame clones, though not all of them. The sample lists 220,000 or so clones, 70% to 80% occurring once. This TCR was recovered from a male donor in good health and CMV-seronegative. What was sequenced was PBMCs. This sequence joins TRBV5-1 and TRBJ2-3; a possible D gene is TRBD2 (7 bases). The CDR3 bases are TGCGCCAGCAGCTTGGGCACAGGGAGGGCAGATACGCAGTATTTT. Encoded protein: CASSLGTGRADTQYF.